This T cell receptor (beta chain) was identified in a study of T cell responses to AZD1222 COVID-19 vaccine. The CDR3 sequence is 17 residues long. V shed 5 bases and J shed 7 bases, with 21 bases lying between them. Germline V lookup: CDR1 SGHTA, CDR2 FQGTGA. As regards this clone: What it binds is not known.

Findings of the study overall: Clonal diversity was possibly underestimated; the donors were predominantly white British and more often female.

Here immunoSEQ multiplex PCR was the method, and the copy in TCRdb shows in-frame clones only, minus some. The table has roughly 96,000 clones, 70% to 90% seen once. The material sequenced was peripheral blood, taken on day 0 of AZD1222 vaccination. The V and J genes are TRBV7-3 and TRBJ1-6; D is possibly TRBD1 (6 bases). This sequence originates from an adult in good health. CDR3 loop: CASSPYGRGIQNSPLHF. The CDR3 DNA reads TGTGCCAGCAGCCCCTATGGCAGGGGAATTCAAAATTCACCCCTCCACTTT.